Listed below are T cell receptor beta chains from one sample, sequenced in a study of blood T cell repertoires in COVID-19. Produced via immunoSEQ multiplex PCR; TCRdb's table is partial and in-frame only. The sample consists of about 220,000 clones, roughly 87% of them appearing once. Sequencing was carried out using peripheral blood. These receptors originate from a man aged 40-55 years with active or convalescent COVID-19. CDR3s include the opening cysteine and the closing phenylalanine or tryptophan. The D gene is left open where the match is weak. Rows may omit the clone size; those that give it use once, few, many or a size class.

j_call	v_call	clone_size	d_call	cdr3_nt	cdr3_aa
TRBJ1-1	TRBV30	NA	TRBD1	TGTGCCTGGAACAGGGGGGGCTACACTGAAGCTTTCTTT	CAWNRGGYTEAFF
TRBJ1-2	TRBV28	NA	TRBD1	TGTGCCAGCACCCTTTCGACAGGGATCTACTATGGCTACACCTTC	CASTLSTGIYYGYTF
TRBJ2-7	TRBV6-5	NA	TRBD1	TGTGCCAGCAGGGCCCGGGACAGGGGGCTTTTCGAGCAGTACTTC	CASRARDRGLFEQYF
TRBJ1-5	TRBV15	NA	NA	TGTGCCACCAGCAGAGACAGGGGAGTTAGCAATCAGCCCCAGCATTTT	CATSRDRGVSNQPQHF
TRBJ1-2	TRBV15	NA	TRBD1	TGTGCCACCAGCAGAGACAGGGGGAATGGCTACACCTTC	CATSRDRGNGYTF
TRBJ1-3	TRBV28	NA	NA	TGTGCCAGCACCCCGGGAACCTGGGATGGCTCTGGAAACACCATATATTTT	CASTPGTWDGSGNTIYF
TRBJ2-6	TRBV30	NA	TRBD1	TGTGCCTGGAACCTGGACAGGCGGTTGGTCCTGACTTTC	CAWNLDRRLVLTF
TRBJ1-4	TRBV28	NA	NA	TGTGCCAGCAGCGCCGGGGCTAATGAAAAACTGTTTTTT	CASSAGANEKLFF
TRBJ2-1	TRBV5-4	NA	TRBD2	TGTGCCACCTGGACTAGCGGGAGGTCCTACAATGAGCAGTTCTTC	CATWTSGRSYNEQFF
TRBJ2-7	TRBV7-9	NA	TRBD1	TGTGCCAGCAGGGGACAGCGAATCGAGCAGTACTTC	CASRGQRIEQYF
TRBJ1-5	TRBV29-1	NA	NA	TGCAGCGTTGAATTATCAGGGGTCGGTCAGCCCCAGCATTTT	CSVELSGVGQPQHF
TRBJ2-7	TRBV5-1	NA	TRBD1	TGCGCCAGCAGCTCCGGGACAGGGGGATTCGAGCAGTACTTC	CASSSGTGGFEQYF
TRBJ2-7	TRBV6-4	NA	TRBD2	TGTGCCAGCAGTAAACTAGCGGGGGACGAGCAGTACTTC	CASSKLAGDEQYF
TRBJ2-5	TRBV28	NA	NA	TGTGCCAGCAGCCACAGACAGCTCCAAGAGACCCAGTACTTC	CASSHRQLQETQYF
TRBJ2-1	TRBV4-1	once	NA	TGCGCCAGCAGCCAAGAAGGCAGGGTTGTTGATGAGCAGTTCTTC	CASSQEGRVVDEQFF
TRBJ1-2	TRBV28	NA	NA	TGTGCCAGCAGTTTATGGCCGTGGGAGGTCGGCTATGGCTACACCTTC	CASSLWPWEVGYGYTF
TRBJ2-4	TRBV3-1/TRBV3-2	NA	TRBD1	TGTGCCAGCAGCCAGGCATACAGGGGAGCCAAAAACATTCAGTACTTC	CASSQAYRGAKNIQYF
TRBJ1-1	TRBV28	few	TRBD1	TGTGCCAGCAGTTTACCCTCAGACAGGGTCCTTGAAGCTTTCTTT	CASSLPSDRVLEAFF
TRBJ1-1	TRBV30	NA	NA	TGTGCCTGGTATAAGGGGATCGGCACTGAAGCTTTCTTT	CAWYKGIGTEAFF
TRBJ2-1	TRBV18	NA	TRBD1	TGTGCCAGCTCACCGGACAGGAACAATGAGCAGTTCTTC	CASSPDRNNEQFF
TRBJ2-2	TRBV9	NA	TRBD2	TGTGCCAGCAGCCCTCGCCGAGGGGCTAGCGGGAACGGGGAGCTGTTTTTT	CASSPRRGASGNGELFF
TRBJ2-1	TRBV6-5	few	NA	TGTGCCAGCAGTTCCGGACAGACCAAGCAGTTCTTC	CASSSGQTKQFF
TRBJ1-1	TRBV7-6	NA	NA	TGTGCCAGCACCCAAGGGGATAACACTGAAGCTTTCTTT	CASTQGDNTEAFF
TRBJ2-5	TRBV5-6	NA	NA	TGTGCCAGCAGCCGGGACTGGGCCGGGGAGACCCAGTACTTC	CASSRDWAGETQYF
TRBJ2-3	TRBV28	NA	TRBD1	TGTGCCAGCAGTTTATCCGACAGGGTGATGAGCACAGATACGCAGTATTTT	CASSLSDRVMSTDTQYF
TRBJ1-2	TRBV7-6	NA	NA	TGTGCCAGCAGCTCCAACGCGGGGCGGAGCTATGGCTACACCTTC	CASSSNAGRSYGYTF
TRBJ1-2	TRBV30	few	NA	TGTGCCTGGACCTTGGCGGAACGGCAGCTTTATGGCTACACCTTC	CAWTLAERQLYGYTF
TRBJ2-1	TRBV5-1	NA	NA	TGCGCCAGCAGCTTGAGTGCGTCAGGGAGGTACAATGAGCAGTTCTTC	CASSLSASGRYNEQFF
TRBJ2-7	TRBV5-4	NA	TRBD1	TGTGCCAGCACCGAAGGACAGGGACCAGACGAGCAGTACTTC	CASTEGQGPDEQYF
TRBJ1-1	TRBV3-1/TRBV3-2	NA	NA	TGTGCCAGCAGCCAAGATAGCGGCACTGAAGCTTTCTTT	CASSQDSGTEAFF
TRBJ2-3	TRBV3-1/TRBV3-2	NA	TRBD2	TGTGCCAGCAGCCAAGACGGGAGGGGACCCGGGGCAGATACGCAGTATTTT	CASSQDGRGPGADTQYF
TRBJ1-2	TRBV19	NA	TRBD1	TGTGCCAGTAGTGAAGGGGGCAATGGCTACACCTTC	CASSEGGNGYTF